This entry describes one T cell receptor beta chain. It lacks a known antigen. Qualities for individual bases were not recorded, and no much larger clone is one base off. The record originates from a study of PD-L1 blockade in urothelial cancer (dated by TCRdb to 2016 to 2017). Looking at the study overall: Every patient began therapy in the mid-2010s and was given atezolizumab 1,200 mg intravenously every 3 weeks. Blood samples were analyzed 3 weeks after the start of treatment (second dose) and 6 weeks after the start of treatment. Approximately 29 patients had pretreatment blood TCR-seq, around 25 had at least one posttreatment blood collection, and around 25 had tumor TCR-seq. Fewer than ten patients reached durable clinical benefit, while some 20 patients did not. Blood samples gave median yields of approximately 130,000 T cells and 82,636 unique TCRs, along with a median clonality of around 0.08. Progression-free survival longer than 6 months counted as durable clinical benefit, and TCR features were additionally tested against both progression-free and overall survival. Pretreatment tumor samples and matched peripheral blood, collected serially before and after atezolizumab treatment, underwent TCR sequencing. About 85% of the 29 patients were males with bladder-origin urothelial cancer, and about 65% of the roughly 30 reported a prior smoking history. The study was an exploratory multi-omic analysis of somatic, immune and clinical correlates of response to PD-L1 blockade with atezolizumab in urothelial cancer. Patients had an ECOG performance status of 0 or 1 and had received between 0 and 3 prior chemotherapy regimens. In the same patients, pretreatment tumors underwent whole exome sequencing and RNA sequencing in addition to TCR sequencing.

The investigation overall reported the following: Because the sample size was small (n of about 27) and many exploratory analyses were performed, the results are intended to be hypothesis-generating. At 3 weeks after the start of treatment, tumor-associated TCR clones in peripheral blood had expanded more in patients with durable benefit (n ≈ 24, p = 0.022). Improved progression-free and overall survival was found to be associated with pretreatment peripheral blood TCR clonality below the median.

The CDR3 covers 13 residues, taking in both the cysteine and the phenylalanine. Only the CDR3 region is kept as DNA, spanning 39 bases read in frame from base 1. Reading the germline V gene (reference sequence) gives CDR1 LNHNV and CDR2 YYDKDF. V is shortened by 4 bases, J by 4 bases, and the region joining them spans 8 bases. The time point label, as the study defines it: peripheral blood 6 weeks after treatment start. The cohort comprised around 31 patients with locally advanced or metastatic urothelial carcinoma treated at Memorial Sloan Kettering on a trial protocol. Peripheral blood mononuclear cells were collected pretreatment and during treatment, with between 1 and 8 total time points obtained per patient. The Qiagen DNeasy Blood extraction kit was used to purify genomic DNA from total PBMCs and from tumor samples. Collected pretreatment and during treatment, PBMCs were isolated and stored as previously described.

To estimate absolute template abundance from read counts, synthetic TCR analog templates were spiked into each PCR. The immunoSEQ assay used bias-controlled V and J gene primers to amplify TCRbeta CDR3 regions from genomic DNA. Sequencing of rearranged TCRbeta segments was performed at approximately 20X coverage. Regarding the original processing steps: Clustering was used to correct sequencing errors, and CDR3s were annotated against IMGT so that V, D and J genes could be assigned. Downstream analyses used only productive TCRbeta rearrangements, leaving out any out-of-frame or stop-codon sequences. Clonality was calculated as one minus the Shannon entropy normalized by the log of the number of unique productive sequences. Fisher's exact test with Benjamini-Hochberg correction, at a threshold of adjusted p below 0.01, was used to find clones that differed between time points or between blood and tumor. The table was pulled from immuneACCESS by TCRdb, which kept in-frame rearrangements only. Such tables lose some clones; where checked, under half of the loss comes from unresolved V genes, and the rest has no known cause. Clone size and the V and J calls come from that table; the DNA yielded D and trimming. The sample records around 87,000 clones, less than 90% of which are singletons. The biggest ten clones account for around 8% of the sample.

This chain joins TRBV15 to TRBJ1-3, with the D gene call left open. This sequence originates from a man between 65 and 85 years old with urothelial cancer. This specimen consisted of PBMCs, obtained around atezolizumab (anti-PD-L1) treatment. The CDR3 sequence is CATSKREGNTIYF. Read as DNA, the sequence is TGTGCCACCAGCAAGAGGGAGGGAAACACCATATATTTT.